Below are 26 T cell receptor beta chains sequenced from a single sample in a study of blood T cell repertoires in COVID-19. This table comes from immunoSEQ multiplex PCR, and its TCRdb copy is limited to in-frame clones, with some not included. Among approximately 300,000 clones, more than 70% were seen once, and the ten largest hold approximately 5.3%. Source material: PBMCs or T cells enriched from blood (not recorded which). The receptors shown here come from a woman aged 25 to 45 who had recovered from COVID-19.

J is TRBJ1-3 and V is TRBV18; D is undetermined. The CDR3 contains 19 residues. Looked up from germline, CDR1 is KGHSH and CDR2 is LQKENI. With 2 bases removed from V and 0 bases from J, the gap between germline ends came to 20 bases. The CDR3 coding sequence is TGTGCCAGCTCACCAGTCTTCGTATCTATTCTTATCTCTGGAAACACCATATATTTT. Its translation is CASSPVFVSILISGNTIYF.

This chain links TRBV4-1 with TRBJ1-6, with D uncertain. Deletions cut 3 bases from V and 10 bases from J, with 16 bases between. CDR1 is MGHRA, CDR2 YSYEKL, per germline. This CDR3 is built from 15 residues. The CDR3 is CASSHPSGRRSPLHF. CDR3 nucleotides: TGCGCCAGCAGCCACCCCAGCGGGAGGCGGTCACCCCTCCACTTT.

The V call is TRBV9, the J call TRBJ1-1; D remains ambiguous. The germline V gene encodes CDR1 SGDLS and CDR2 YYNGEE. V was trimmed by 3 bases and J by 0 bases, leaving 6 bases between them. CDR3 length equals 13 residues. The CDR3 region has the DNA TGTGCCAGCAGCGGACTGATGAACACTGAAGCTTTCTTT. It translates to CASSGLMNTEAFF.

The chain carries TRBV6-4 and TRBJ1-1; tentative D call: TRBD1 (6 bases). The ends were cut back, 6 bases at V and 1 base at J, with 12 bases in the middle. The CDR3 has 14 amino acids. Germline V gene data show CDR1 as MRHNA and CDR2 as SNTAGT. CDR3: CASRRQVGNTEAFF. CDR3 in DNA: TGTGCCAGCAGGAGACAGGTCGGGAACACTGAAGCTTTCTTT.

This sequence joins TRBV10-1 and TRBJ1-4, with 9 bases identical to TRBD1. The germline V gene has CDR1 WNHNN and CDR2 SYGVQD (reference sequence). The CDR3 is made up of 16 amino acids. V gave up 4 bases and J gave up 4 bases; unmatched junction bases: 7. CDR3 sequence: CASSVGQGSFNEKLFF. CDR3 in DNA: TGCGCCAGCAGTGTAGGACAGGGGAGTTTTAATGAAAAACTGTTTTTT.

This rearrangement joins TRBV3-1 (or the pseudogene TRBV3-2) to TRBJ1-1, with 8 bases matching TRBD1. Germline loops: CDR1 LGHDT, CDR2 YNNKEL (reference sequence). Unmatched junction bases numbered 10, after V lost 4 bases and J lost 3 bases. The CDR3 totals 16 residues. CDR3 amino acids: CASSPLQGVVDTEAFF. The CDR3 nucleotides are TGTGCCAGCAGCCCGCTACAGGGGGTTGTGGACACTGAAGCTTTCTTT.

In nucleotides, the CDR3 is TGTGCCAGTAGTAAAGAGGGGCGGAACACCGGGGAGCTGTTTTTT. This encodes CASSKEGRNTGELFF. J is TRBJ2-2 and V is TRBV19; D is possibly TRBD1 or TRBD2 (5 bases each). Between the trimmed V and J ends, which lost 4 bases and 1 base, there was a span of 10 bases. CDR1 is LNHDA, CDR2 SQIVND, per germline (reference sequence). The length of the CDR3 is 15 residues.

The chain combines TRBV3-1 (or the pseudogene TRBV3-2) with TRBJ2-6; no definite D call. CDR1 and CDR2 from the germline V gene are LGHDT and YNNKEL (reference sequence). The CDR3 is made up of 14 amino acids. The ends were cut back, 4 bases at V and 0 bases at J, with 4 bases in the middle. This CDR3 reads CASSRSSGANVLTF. The CDR3 DNA reads as TGTGCCAGCAGCCGTAGCTCTGGGGCCAACGTCCTGACTTTC.

This clone was seen just once. The chain uses TRBV6-1 and TRBJ1-1; 9 bases match TRBD1. The CDR3 is made up of 14 amino acids. CDR1 and CDR2 (germline): MNHNS, SASEGT. Germline trimming cut 1 base from V and 6 bases from J; bases unmatched to any gene: 3. The CDR3 region is CASSEVGQGSEAFF. CDR3 coding DNA: TGTGCCAGCAGTGAAGTGGGACAGGGCTCTGAAGCTTTCTTT.

The V and J genes are TRBV28 and TRBJ2-7, with TRBD1 identical over 9 bases. The CDR3 covers 15 residues. V was clipped by 4 bases and J by 3 bases; unmatched bases: 7. Germline assignment: CDR1 MDHEN and CDR2 SYDVKM. The CDR3 sequence: CASSSSDRGLYEQYF. The CDR3 nucleotides read TGTGCCAGCAGTTCATCGGACAGGGGACTCTACGAGCAGTACTTC.

This rearrangement joins TRBV11-3 to TRBJ1-1, with D possibly matching TRBD1 (5 bases). This CDR3 has 15 residues. With 5 bases removed from V and 4 bases from J, the gap between germline ends came to 17 bases. The germline CDR1 and CDR2 sequences are SGHNT and YENEEA. The CDR3 here is CASSKWGERSTEAFF. CDR3 DNA sequence: TGTGCCAGCAGCAAGTGGGGGGAGAGGAGCACTGAAGCTTTCTTT.

This chain connects TRBV5-4 to TRBJ1-2; 9 bases are a match to TRBD1. The J segment lost 3 bases and the V segment lost 3 bases, leaving 6 bases of the junction unmatched. The CDR3 is 15 residues long. Germline lookup yields CDR1 SGHNT and CDR2 YYREEE (reference sequence). CDR3 coding DNA: TGTGCCAGCAGCTCGTCACAGGGGGCCCACTATGGCTACACCTTC. Translated: CASSSSQGAHYGYTF.

This CDR3 reads CASSWAGQGLAYGYTF. As DNA, the CDR3 is TGTGCCAGCAGCTGGGCAGGACAGGGACTTGCCTATGGCTACACCTTC. The chain uses TRBV5-4 and TRBJ1-2; 8 nucleotides line up with TRBD1. This CDR3 spans 16 amino acids. Unmatched junction bases numbered 11, after V lost 3 bases and J lost 4 bases. Germline loops: CDR1 SGHNT, CDR2 YYREEE (reference sequence).

This chain uses TRBV5-1 with TRBJ1-4; 7 bases are a match to TRBD1. Germline CDR1 is SGHRS and CDR2 is YFSETQ. Losses at the gene ends were 4 bases for V and 4 bases for J; bases not matched to a gene: 7. The CDR3 runs to 15 residues. CDR3 sequence: CASSPRDSLNEKLFF. The CDR3 nucleotides are TGCGCCAGCAGCCCCCGGGACAGTCTTAATGAAAAACTGTTTTTT.

This rearrangement joins TRBV3-1 (or the pseudogene TRBV3-2) to TRBJ1-2; 8 bases are shared with TRBD1. The CDR3 has 13 amino acids. Germline lookup yields CDR1 LGHDT and CDR2 YNNKEL (reference sequence). V trimming: 4 bases; J trimming: 6 bases; junction bases outside the gene matches: 4. The CDR3 DNA reads TGTGCCAGCAGCCTCGGACAGGGAGATGGCTACACCTTC. Translated, it gives CASSLGQGDGYTF.

On this clone: This may stem from a read error, because a much larger clone lies one nucleotide away. Other DNA sequences in the sample encode the same CDR3. V is TRBV5-1 and J is TRBJ1-1; D remains unclear. Germline V gives CDR1 SGHRS, CDR2 YFSETQ. V was cut by 2 bases and J by 1 base, with 6 bases left in between. The CDR3 sequence is 13 residues long. CDR3 coding DNA: TGCGCCAGCAGCTTTTCAGGGAACACTGAAGCTTTCTTT. Translated: CASSFSGNTEAFF. Drawing the rest from reference TRBV5-1 and TRBJ1-1, the complete variable domain is KAGVTQTPRYLIKTRGQQVTLSCSPISGHRSVSWYQQTPGQGLQFLFEYFSETQRNKGNFPGRFSGRQFSNSRSEMNVSTLELGDSALYLCASSFSGNTEAFFGQGTRLTVV.

This sequence joins TRBV2 and TRBJ1-2; 12 positions agree with TRBD1. This CDR3 region has 15 residues. CDR1 and CDR2 from the germline V gene are SNHLY and FYNNEI. The V segment lost 3 bases and the J segment 8 bases; nucleotides outside the gene matches: 7. In DNA form, the CDR3 reads TGTGCCAGCAGTGATGTGGGACAGGGGGCGCGGGGCTACACCTTC. This encodes CASSDVGQGARGYTF.

Judged by abundance, this clone is medium-sized. The chain employs TRBV6-4 and TRBJ2-1; 10 bases match TRBD1. CDR3 length: 15 amino acids. V lost 3 bases and J lost 7; bases outside the gene matches: 6. The germline V gene has CDR1 MRHNA and CDR2 SNTAGT. The CDR3 reads CASSDGQGERNEQFF. In DNA form, the CDR3 reads TGTGCCAGCAGTGATGGACAGGGGGAGAGGAATGAGCAGTTCTTC.

The table lists this clone with a few counts. The chain employs TRBV2 and TRBJ2-2, with 7 bases fitting TRBD2. With V trimmed by 7 bases and J by 1 base, 6 bases remained unmatched. In germline, CDR1 is SNHLY, CDR2 FYNNEI. The CDR3 has 15 amino acids. The CDR3 here is CASNPSGRNTGELFF. The CDR3 bases are TGTGCCAGCAACCCTAGCGGTAGGAACACCGGGGAGCTGTTTTTT.

The gene calls are TRBV3-1 (or the pseudogene TRBV3-2) and TRBJ1-2; maybe TRBD1 (5 bases). The CDR3 contains 15 residues. From germline, CDR1 is LGHDT and CDR2 YNNKEL (reference sequence). Trimming took off 1 base at V and 4 bases at J, with 13 bases between the two ends. The CDR3 DNA follows: TGTGCCAGCAGCCAAGTATGGGCAGGGCCCTATGGCTACACCTTC. Protein sequence: CASSQVWAGPYGYTF.

The V and J genes are TRBV6-5 and TRBJ2-1; weak D call: TRBD2 (5 bases). There are 14 residues in the CDR3. Trimming removed 7 bases from V and 8 bases from J, with 18 bases in between. Germline V gene lookup returns CDR1 MNHEY and CDR2 SVGAGI. As DNA, the CDR3 is TGTGCCAGCACCGTCCGACCGGGGTCCGATGAGCAGTTCTTC. It is translated as CASTVRPGSDEQFF.

The genes are TRBV28 and TRBJ1-2, with 7 positions matching TRBD1. V gave up 2 bases and J gave up 11 bases; unmatched junction bases: 11. This CDR3 region has 14 residues. Germline V gives CDR1 MDHEN, CDR2 SYDVKM. The CDR3 region is CASSLPQTGAFYTF. The DNA for the CDR3 is TGTGCCAGCAGTTTACCCCAAACAGGGGCCTTTTACACCTTC.

The V gene is TRBV18, the J gene TRBJ1-1, with D possibly TRBD1 on 5 matching bases. CDR1 KGHSH and CDR2 LQKENI come from the germline V gene. The CDR3 has 16 amino acids. The germline V and J ends were trimmed by 4 bases and 1 base, with 16 bases remaining between them. DNA of the CDR3: TGTGCCAGCTCACGACAGCCACCGAGAACGAACACTGAAGCTTTCTTT. It translates to CASSRQPPRTNTEAFF.

V usage is TRBV19 and J usage is TRBJ1-2, with TRBD1 matching 7 bases. V trimming: 4 bases; J trimming: 8 bases; junction bases outside the gene matches: 10. The CDR3 is made up of 14 amino acids. Germline V CDR1 and CDR2: LNHDA, SQIVND (reference sequence). CDR3 nucleotides: TGTGCCAGTAGTAGGAGCCGGGACAGCAAGGGCTACACCTTC. Encoded protein: CASSRSRDSKGYTF. Supplemented by reference TRBV19 and TRBJ1-2, the full variable domain reads DGGITQSPKYLFRKEGQNVTLSCEQNLNHDAMYWYRQDPGQGLRLIYYSQIVNDFQKGDIAEGYSVSREKKESFPLTVTSAQKNPTAFYLCASSRSRDSKGYTFGSGTRLTVV.

V and J are TRBV2 and TRBJ2-1; perhaps TRBD2 as D (5 bases). V dropped 7 bases and J dropped 1 base, with 14 bases sitting between them. Germline V gene lookup returns CDR1 SNHLY and CDR2 FYNNEI. This CDR3 has 15 amino acids. CDR3: CASMLTGGSYNEQFF. The CDR3 DNA sequence: TGTGCCAGCATGCTGACGGGCGGGTCCTACAATGAGCAGTTCTTC.

This CDR3 is CASSRVGGGDQPQHF. CDR3 nucleotides: TGTGCCAGCAGCCGAGTGGGGGGAGGGGATCAGCCCCAGCATTTT. This chain connects TRBV27 to TRBJ1-5, with D maybe TRBD1 (5 bases). The CDR3 spans 15 residues. V lost 6 bases and J 5 bases, leaving 17 bases between the germline ends. CDR1 and CDR2 from the germline V gene are MNHEY and SMNVEV (reference sequence).